Presented here are 16 T cell receptor beta chains from one specimen sequenced in a study of blood T cell repertoires in COVID-19. The repertoire was sequenced with immunoSEQ multiplex PCR; TCRdb's copy has only in-frame clones and lacks some. The repertoire consists of some 120,000 clones, with almost 90% occurring once and the leading ten covering approximately 0.81%. What was sequenced was peripheral blood. The source of these receptors is a woman between 50 and 59 years old with active or convalescent COVID-19.

CDR3 nucleotide sequence: TGTGCCAGCAGCCCCACTGCGGGACTAGCGGGACGGGAGCAGTACTTC. Residues: CASSPTAGLAGREQYF. This chain uses TRBV11-2 with TRBJ2-7; 13 positions agree with TRBD2. From germline, CDR1 is SGHAT and CDR2 FQNNGV. The length of the CDR3 is 16 residues. J gave up 7 bases and V 5 bases, and 11 bases lay outside the gene matches.

The chain joins TRBV19 to TRBJ1-2, with 7 bases matching TRBD1. The CDR3 loop spans 13 amino acids. V trimming: 7 bases; J trimming: 4 bases; junction bases outside the gene matches: 6. Per the germline V gene, CDR1 is LNHDA and CDR2 is SQIVND (reference sequence). CDR3 loop: CASTMTGTYGYTF. In nucleotides, the CDR3 is TGTGCCAGTACTATGACAGGGACCTATGGCTACACCTTC. The variable domain in full, completed from reference TRBV19 and TRBJ1-2, reads DGGITQSPKYLFRKEGQNVTLSCEQNLNHDAMYWYRQDPGQGLRLIYYSQIVNDFQKGDIAEGYSVSREKKESFPLTVTSAQKNPTAFYLCASTMTGTYGYTFGSGTRLTVV.

V is TRBV5-1 and J is TRBJ2-5; TRBD1 might be the D (6 bases). Trimming took off 1 base at V and 2 bases at J, with 9 bases between the two ends. Germline CDR1 and CDR2: SGHRS and YFSETQ. The CDR3 contains 14 residues. CDR3 sequence: CASSLYRVQETQYF. Here the CDR3 DNA reads TGCGCCAGCAGCTTGTACAGGGTGCAAGAGACCCAGTACTTC.

The V gene is TRBV18, the J gene TRBJ1-2; D uncertain. Germline loops: CDR1 KGHSH, CDR2 LQKENI. The ends were cut back, 1 base at V and 4 bases at J, with 10 bases in the middle. The CDR3 runs to 14 residues. The CDR3 loop is CASSPRVPGYGYTF. CDR3 sequence (DNA): TGTGCCAGCTCACCACGCGTACCTGGCTATGGCTACACCTTC.

This clone was seen a handful of times. The chain joins TRBV3-1 (or the pseudogene TRBV3-2) to TRBJ1-2; D gene unclear. This CDR3 has 14 amino acids. The V and J ends lost 1 base and 0 bases respectively, with 6 bases between them. Germline V gene lookup returns CDR1 LGHDT and CDR2 YNNKEL (reference sequence). CDR3 amino acids: CASSQVMSNYGYTF. In nucleotides, the CDR3 is TGTGCCAGCAGCCAAGTCATGTCTAACTATGGCTACACCTTC.

The chain carries TRBV6-5 and TRBJ1-5; no clear D gene. Per germline, CDR1 MNHEY and CDR2 SVGAGI. V lost 2 bases, J lost 7 bases, and 9 bases lay in between. This CDR3 comprises 13 residues. CDR3 coding DNA: TGTGCCAGCAGTTACCGGGGAGAGCAGCCCCAGCATTTT. Translation: CASSYRGEQPQHF.

The rearrangement joins TRBV28 to TRBJ2-7; TRBD1 agrees at 9 bases. Germline V CDR1 and CDR2: MDHEN, SYDVKM. This CDR3 comprises 16 residues. The V and J ends lost 4 bases and 0 bases, in that order; junction bases with no gene match: 7. The CDR3 DNA follows: TGTGCCAGCAGTTCCCCCGGGACAGGGACCTCCTACGAGCAGTACTTC. Its translation: CASSSPGTGTSYEQYF.

DNA for the CDR3: TGTGCCAGCAGCGCCAAACAGGGGAACACCGGGGAGCTGTTTTTT. Its protein product is CASSAKQGNTGELFF. The chain uses TRBV7-8 and TRBJ2-2, with a tentative D call TRBD1 (6 bases). Germline loops: CDR1 SGHVS, CDR2 FQNEAQ. The CDR3 is 15 amino acids. V was shortened by 5 bases and J by 1 base, with 11 bases between the two germline ends.

J is TRBJ2-4 and V is TRBV28; 11 bases are shared with TRBD1. This CDR3 spans 16 amino acids. Per the germline V gene, CDR1 is MDHEN and CDR2 is SYDVKM. Unmatched junction bases numbered 9, after V lost 6 bases and J lost 5 bases. In DNA form, the CDR3 reads TGTGCCAGCAGCACCGGGACAGGGGGTCGGGAAAACATTCAGTACTTC. Translated, it gives CASSTGTGGRENIQYF.

V is TRBV28 and J is TRBJ1-5, with 9 bases matching TRBD1. The CDR3 is 16 amino acids. Germline V lookup: CDR1 MDHEN, CDR2 SYDVKM. V trimming: 5 bases; J trimming: 8 bases; junction bases outside the gene matches: 13. The CDR3 DNA follows: TGTGCCAGCAGTCCAGCCGGGACAGGGAAGGGTAAGCCCCAGCATTTT. Protein: CASSPAGTGKGKPQHF.

The J gene is TRBJ2-2, the V gene TRBV5-4, with 13 bases that match TRBD2. This CDR3 spans 15 amino acids. Germline CDR1 is SGHNT and CDR2 is YYREEE (reference sequence). V shed 0 bases, J shed 7 bases, and the junction held 0 bases outside the gene matches. In DNA, the CDR3 is TGTGCCAGCAGCTTGGGACTAGCGGGAGGCGGGGAGCTGTTTTTT. Protein product: CASSLGLAGGGELFF.

This chain links TRBV19 with TRBJ2-2, with TRBD2 matching over 9 bases. CDR3 length equals 18 residues. CDR1 is LNHDA, CDR2 SQIVND, per germline (reference sequence). After removal of 6 bases from V and 7 bases from J, the junction contained 18 bases not matched to a gene. In DNA form, the CDR3 reads TGTGCCAGTAGAAGCCGACGGGGCGGGAGGGGCGTTGGCGGGGAGCTGTTTTTT. Translating it yields CASRSRRGGRGVGGELFF.

The gene calls are TRBV18 and TRBJ1-6, with D unresolved. Per the germline V gene, CDR1 is KGHSH and CDR2 is LQKENI. V dropped 4 bases and J dropped 0 bases, with 16 bases sitting between them. CDR3 length: 18 residues. CDR3 DNA: TGTGCCAGCTCACGTCTCGTCTCCACTAGCTCCTATAATTCACCCCTCCACTTT. Amino acid sequence: CASSRLVSTSSYNSPLHF. The entire variable domain, with the rest obtained from reference TRBV18 and TRBJ1-6, is as follows: NAGVMQNPRHLVRRRGQEARLRCSPMKGHSHVYWYRQLPEEGLKFMVYLQKENIIDESGMPKERFSAEFPKEGPSILRIQQVVRGDSAAYFCASSRLVSTSSYNSPLHFGNGTRLTVT.

The rearrangement links TRBV28 to TRBJ1-1; D is undetermined. The CDR3 sequence is 14 residues long. CDR1 and CDR2 from the germline V gene are MDHEN and SYDVKM. V was trimmed by 6 bases and J by 1 base, leaving 12 bases between them. The chain's CDR3 is CASRTGLANTEAFF. DNA for the CDR3: TGTGCCAGCAGGACCGGACTCGCGAACACTGAAGCTTTCTTT.

V usage is TRBV9 and J usage is TRBJ2-7; TRBD2 matches 10 bases. CDR3 size: 16 residues. V dropped 3 bases and J dropped 3; count of bases not matched to a gene: 9. Germline V gives CDR1 SGDLS, CDR2 YYNGEE. CDR3 bases: TGTGCCAGCAGCGGCACCGCTAGCGGGAGAGGCTACGAGCAGTACTTC. Its translation: CASSGTASGRGYEQYF.

Here the CDR3 DNA reads TGTGCCATCATTACGGCTAGCGGGAGATGTGTGTACAATGAGCAGTTCTTC. It is translated as CAIITASGRCVYNEQFF. This sequence joins TRBV10-3 and TRBJ2-1, with 10 bases that match TRBD2. The germline V gene encodes CDR1 ENHRY and CDR2 SYGVKD. V shed 7 bases and J 4 bases; nucleotides not matched to a gene: 13. This CDR3 region has 17 residues.